These T cell receptor beta chains were read from a single sample in a study of CD8+CD57+ T cells in acquired aplastic anemia. Via MiXCR, TCRdb re-called the reads, giving one row per CDR3 protein. The sample carries about 180,000 distinct CDR3 sequences, roughly 50% recorded once. Specimen: sorted CD4+, CD8+, or CD8+CD57+ T cells (not recorded which) from PBMCs. All receptors come from a human donor with aplastic anemia. Each CDR3 is given with its conserved first and last residue. D genes are given only for firm matches. Not all rows give a size; the values are once, few, many and, for expanded clones, a class.

CDR3 protein,J gene,clone size,D gene,V gene
CALQDRSTSEAFF,TRBJ1-1,many,-,TRBV7-9
CASNLAGGFMDTQYF,TRBJ2-3,many,TRBD2,TRBV5-1
CASQSPGVTNEQFF,TRBJ2-1,many,-,TRBV19
CATSATGTDTQYF,TRBJ2-3,-,-,TRBV24-1
CATSRGDGNQPQHF,TRBJ1-5,-,TRBD1,TRBV24-1
CASRPGTSSETQYF,TRBJ2-5,-,TRBD2,TRBV2
CASSLTGDTYNEQFF,TRBJ2-1,-,TRBD1,TRBV7-3
CASSHSRQGGNTIYF,TRBJ1-3,many,-,TRBV4-1
CATSSTGSDTQYF,TRBJ2-3,-,-,TRBV24-1
CASRQGGGTQYF,TRBJ2-3,-,-,TRBV12-3/TRBV12-4
CASSEYWGYTF,TRBJ1-2,many,-,TRBV25-1
CATSPGQGKSSYNSPLHF,TRBJ1-6,-,TRBD1,TRBV24-1
CSATDSPNYEQYF,TRBJ2-7,-,-,TRBV20-1
CASSPSHLTEAFF,TRBJ1-1,-,-,TRBV27
CSARTANYGYTF,TRBJ1-2,-,-,TRBV29-1
CSALMGANYGYTF,TRBJ1-2,-,-,TRBV20-1
CAGSLDRNTEAFF,TRBJ1-1,-,-,TRBV7-7
CAISGLAGSYAGELFF,TRBJ2-2,-,TRBD2,TRBV10-3
CASSQPTGGQSGNTIYF,TRBJ1-3,many,TRBD1,TRBV5-1
CSSFPGQGGGEQYF,TRBJ2-7,-,TRBD1,TRBV29-1
CSATDRRDGYTF,TRBJ1-2,-,TRBD1,TRBV20-1
CASSFPGGRLDEQYF,TRBJ2-7,-,TRBD1,TRBV27
CASSQVRGSSSYEQYF,TRBJ2-7,-,-,TRBV14
CSVDMGSEQFF,TRBJ2-1,-,-,TRBV29-1
CASSQDLTGVDEQYF,TRBJ2-7,-,-,TRBV3-1
CASSPPGQGLSEQYF,TRBJ2-7,-,TRBD1,TRBV5-1
CASRAGEGEQYF,TRBJ2-7,-,-,TRBV10-2
CASSLMSGAGANVLTF,TRBJ2-6,-,-,TRBV7-3
CAISPGTGPDTQYF,TRBJ2-3,many,TRBD1,TRBV10-3
CAIKRGRDTDTQYF,TRBJ2-3,many,TRBD1,TRBV10-3
CASTDSGLANTEAFF,TRBJ1-1,many,-,TRBV19
CASSVGWGELFF,TRBJ2-2,-,-,TRBV9
CSARGTGFTDTQYF,TRBJ2-3,many,TRBD1,TRBV20-1
CASSLFAGATEAFF,TRBJ1-1,-,-,TRBV5-6
CASSDSGGAWDTQYF,TRBJ2-3,many,TRBD2,TRBV12-3/TRBV12-4
CASSEQMGQLF,TRBJ2-1,-,-,TRBV25-1
CATSDTNRGQAQPQHF,TRBJ1-5,few,TRBD1,TRBV24-1
CASIRQGSNSPLHF,TRBJ1-6,-,TRBD1,TRBV12-3/TRBV12-4
CASSSPERGWGDTQYF,TRBJ2-3,-,-,TRBV5-4
CASSRGQRGEQFF,TRBJ2-1,-,-,TRBV19
CASSLQGIPNSPLHF,TRBJ1-6,once,TRBD1,TRBV5-1
CASSLFRGIRTF,TRBJ1-2,once,-,TRBV11-2
CASSVSRGAGNTDTQYF,TRBJ2-3,many,-,TRBV9
CSASSRQGVASPLHF,TRBJ1-6,once,TRBD1,TRBV20-1
CAISESVGVPGYTF,TRBJ1-2,-,-,TRBV10-3
CATSDLQGGPNTGELFF,TRBJ2-2,many,-,TRBV24-1
CSVGQTGTSETQYF,TRBJ2-5,-,TRBD1,TRBV29-1
CSARRAMGTWNTEAFF,TRBJ1-1,-,-,TRBV20-1
CASSESPLGIDNSPLHF,TRBJ1-6,-,-,TRBV25-1
CASSRRVSTDTQYF,TRBJ2-3,-,-,TRBV2
CASSGGGLLSGNTIYF,TRBJ1-3,-,-,TRBV28
CASSIGVSSYNEQFF,TRBJ2-1,-,-,TRBV19
CAWRRRDSPLHF,TRBJ1-6,many,-,TRBV30
CSARDQRGGDSPLHF,TRBJ1-6,many,-,TRBV20-1
CASSQVGEQYF,TRBJ2-7,-,-,TRBV7-9